This T cell receptor beta chain is drawn from a study of Ad26.COV2.S vaccination and SARS-CoV-2 variants. Documented treatment: around 19 received Ad26.COV2.S at low or high dose, single or two shots; 5 received placebo; per-sample allocation not given. It was on day 63 after the first vaccine or placebo injection that samples were taken. Vaccination employed an Ad26 vector expressing the Wuhan-strain SARS-CoV-2 spike. Germline V CDR1 and CDR2: SGHTA, FQGTGA. This CDR3 spans 18 amino acids. Trimming took 4 bases from V and 3 from J; bases not matched to a gene: 7. This clone has a single count. Only in-frame clones appear in the TCRdb table, and some are missing; sequencing was by immunoSEQ multiplex PCR. This table holds 200,000 to 250,000 clones, around nine tenths found once.

The sequencing used peripheral blood, collected in a trial of Ad26.COV2.S vaccine versus placebo. This sequence originates from a person between 18 and 65 years old who received the Ad26.COV2.S COVID-19 vaccine or a placebo. The chain combines TRBV7-3 with TRBJ2-3, with 16 bases identical to TRBD2. The CDR3 bases are TGTGCCAGCAGCTCGGGACTAGCGGGAGGGCCGGTAACAGATACGCAGTATTTT. Residues: CASSSGLAGGPVTDTQYF.